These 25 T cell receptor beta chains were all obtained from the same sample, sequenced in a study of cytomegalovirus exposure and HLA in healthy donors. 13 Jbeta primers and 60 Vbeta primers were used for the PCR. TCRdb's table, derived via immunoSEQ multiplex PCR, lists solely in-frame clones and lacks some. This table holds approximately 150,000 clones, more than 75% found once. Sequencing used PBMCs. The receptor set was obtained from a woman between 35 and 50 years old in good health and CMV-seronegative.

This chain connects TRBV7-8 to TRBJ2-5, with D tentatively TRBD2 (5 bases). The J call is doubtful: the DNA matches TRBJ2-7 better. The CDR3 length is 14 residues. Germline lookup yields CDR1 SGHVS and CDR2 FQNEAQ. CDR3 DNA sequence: TGTGCCAGCAGCTTCGGGGATTCACGTTACGAGCAGTACTTC. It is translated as CASSFGDSRYEQYF.

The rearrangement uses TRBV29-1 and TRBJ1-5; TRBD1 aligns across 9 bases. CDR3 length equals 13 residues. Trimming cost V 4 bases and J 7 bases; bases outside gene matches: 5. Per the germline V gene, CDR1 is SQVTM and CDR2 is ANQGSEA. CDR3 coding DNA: TGCAGCGTTGGGGACAGGGAGGAACAGCCCCAGCATTTT. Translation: CSVGDREEQPQHF.

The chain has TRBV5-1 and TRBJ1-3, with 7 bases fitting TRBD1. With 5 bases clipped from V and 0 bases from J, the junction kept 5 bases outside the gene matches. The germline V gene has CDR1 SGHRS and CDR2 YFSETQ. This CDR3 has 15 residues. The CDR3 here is CASRETGVSGNTIYF. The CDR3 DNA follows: TGCGCCAGCAGAGAAACAGGGGTCTCTGGAAACACCATATATTTT. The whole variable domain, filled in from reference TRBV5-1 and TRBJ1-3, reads KAGVTQTPRYLIKTRGQQVTLSCSPISGHRSVSWYQQTPGQGLQFLFEYFSETQRNKGNFPGRFSGRQFSNSRSEMNVSTLELGDSALYLCASRETGVSGNTIYFGEGSWLTVV.

The CDR3 bases are TGTGCCAGCAGCCAAGATCCGGCAGGGTCTAATTCACCCCTCCACTTT. It codes for CASSQDPAGSNSPLHF. The rearrangement links TRBV4-2 to TRBJ1-6; a possible D gene is TRBD1 (5 bases). This CDR3 contains 16 residues. Germline CDR1 LGHNA, CDR2 YNFKEQ. The V gene lost 0 bases and the J gene lost 6 bases, with 12 bases spanning the gap.

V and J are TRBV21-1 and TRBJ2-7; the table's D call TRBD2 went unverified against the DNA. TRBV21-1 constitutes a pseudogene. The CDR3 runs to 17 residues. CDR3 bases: TGTGCCAGCAGCAAGGAACGGGTTTTGAGGGATGCGAACGAGCAGTACTTC. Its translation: CASSKERVLRDANEQYF.

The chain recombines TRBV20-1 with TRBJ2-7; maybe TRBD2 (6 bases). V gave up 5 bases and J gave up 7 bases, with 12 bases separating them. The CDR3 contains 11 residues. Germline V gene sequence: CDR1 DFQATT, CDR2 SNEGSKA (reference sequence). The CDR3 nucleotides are TGCAGTGCTGGAAGGGCGGGGGAGCAGTACTTC. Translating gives CSAGRAGEQYF.

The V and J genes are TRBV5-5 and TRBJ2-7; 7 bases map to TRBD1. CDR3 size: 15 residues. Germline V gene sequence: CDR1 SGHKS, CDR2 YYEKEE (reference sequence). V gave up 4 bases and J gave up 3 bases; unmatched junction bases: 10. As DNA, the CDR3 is TGTGCCAGCAGCGGACGGACAGGTGTCCTCTACGAGCAGTACTTC. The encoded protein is CASSGRTGVLYEQYF. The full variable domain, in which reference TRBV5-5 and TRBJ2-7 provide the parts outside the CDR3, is DAGVTQSPTHLIKTRGQQVTLRCSPISGHKSVSWYQQVLGQGPQFIFQYYEKEERGRGNFPDRFSARQFPNYSSELNVNALLLGDSALYLCASSGRTGVLYEQYFGPGTRLTVT.

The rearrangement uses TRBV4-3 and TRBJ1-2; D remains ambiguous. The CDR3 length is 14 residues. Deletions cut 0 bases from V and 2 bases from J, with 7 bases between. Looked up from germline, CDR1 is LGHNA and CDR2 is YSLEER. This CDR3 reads CASSQDSHNYGYTF. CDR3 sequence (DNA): TGCGCCAGCAGCCAAGATAGTCACAACTATGGCTACACCTTC.

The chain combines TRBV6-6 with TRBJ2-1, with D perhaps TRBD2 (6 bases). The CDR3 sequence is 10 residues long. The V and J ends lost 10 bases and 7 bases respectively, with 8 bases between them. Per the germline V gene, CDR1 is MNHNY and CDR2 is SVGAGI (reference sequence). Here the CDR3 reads CATGTNEQFF. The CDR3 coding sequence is TGTGCCACCGGGACTAATGAGCAGTTCTTC.

CDR3 region: CASSSTLARHTDTQYF. The CDR3 coding sequence is TGTGCCAGCAGCTCCACACTAGCGAGACACACAGATACGCAGTATTTT. The chain couples TRBV28 to TRBJ2-3; 7 bases map to TRBD2. J lost 2 bases, V lost 6 bases, and 11 bases had no gene match. This CDR3 is built from 16 residues. The germline V gene encodes CDR1 MDHEN and CDR2 SYDVKM.

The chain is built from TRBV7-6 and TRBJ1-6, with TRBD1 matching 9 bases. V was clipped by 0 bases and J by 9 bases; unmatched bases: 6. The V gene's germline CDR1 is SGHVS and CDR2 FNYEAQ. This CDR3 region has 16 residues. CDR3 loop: CASSLAVGQGLSPLHF. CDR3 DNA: TGTGCCAGCAGCTTAGCGGTCGGACAGGGGCTTTCACCCCTCCACTTT.

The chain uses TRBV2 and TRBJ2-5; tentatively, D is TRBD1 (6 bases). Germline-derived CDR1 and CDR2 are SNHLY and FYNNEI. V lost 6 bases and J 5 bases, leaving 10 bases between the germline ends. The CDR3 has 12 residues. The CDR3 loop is CASSWGPETQYF. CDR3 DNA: TGTGCCAGCAGCTGGGGGCCGGAGACCCAGTACTTC.

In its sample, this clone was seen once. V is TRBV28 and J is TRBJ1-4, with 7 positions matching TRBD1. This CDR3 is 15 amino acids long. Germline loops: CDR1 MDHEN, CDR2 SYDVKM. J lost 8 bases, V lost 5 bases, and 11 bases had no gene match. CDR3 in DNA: TGTGCCAGCAGTCCCAAGACAGGGTATCGGGAAAAACTGTTTTTT. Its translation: CASSPKTGYREKLFF.

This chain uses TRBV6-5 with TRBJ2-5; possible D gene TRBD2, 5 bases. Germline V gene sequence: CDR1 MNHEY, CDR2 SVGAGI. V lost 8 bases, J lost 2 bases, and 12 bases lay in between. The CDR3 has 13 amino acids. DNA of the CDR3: TGTGCCAGCTGGGCTAGGACTCAAGAGACCCAGTACTTC. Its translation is CASWARTQETQYF.

In DNA, the CDR3 is TGCGCCAGCAGCCAAGAAGCAGGGGCCTACTCCCGAGCCAAAAACATTCAGTACTTC. Translated, it gives CASSQEAGAYSRAKNIQYF. This chain uses TRBV4-1 with TRBJ2-4; a possible D gene is TRBD1 (6 bases). Germline CDR1 MGHRA, CDR2 YSYEKL. The CDR3 extends over 19 amino acids. Trimming left V 0 bases short and J 0 bases short, with 18 bases between.

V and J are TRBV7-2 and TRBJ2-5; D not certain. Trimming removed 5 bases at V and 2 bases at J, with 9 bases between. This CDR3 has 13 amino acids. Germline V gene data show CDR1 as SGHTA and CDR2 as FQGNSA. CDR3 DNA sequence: TGTGCCAGCAGCCAAACCCGGCAAGAGACCCAGTACTTC. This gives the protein CASSQTRQETQYF.

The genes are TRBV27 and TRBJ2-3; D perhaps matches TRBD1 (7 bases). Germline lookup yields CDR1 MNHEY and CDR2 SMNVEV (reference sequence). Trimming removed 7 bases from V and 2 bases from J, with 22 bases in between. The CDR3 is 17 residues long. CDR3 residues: CASNARGASYLTDTQYF. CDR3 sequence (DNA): TGTGCCAGCAATGCCAGGGGGGCCTCTTACCTCACAGATACGCAGTATTTT.

In DNA, the CDR3 is TGTGCCAGCAGCTTAGTACGGGTGGCTAGGGCGGGCCATGAGCAGTTCTTC. Amino acids: CASSLVRVARAGHEQFF. The V call is TRBV11-3, the J call TRBJ2-1; weak D call: TRBD2 (5 bases). V was cut by 1 base and J by 8 bases, with 21 bases left in between. Per germline, CDR1 SGHNT and CDR2 YENEEA. This CDR3 is 17 amino acids long.

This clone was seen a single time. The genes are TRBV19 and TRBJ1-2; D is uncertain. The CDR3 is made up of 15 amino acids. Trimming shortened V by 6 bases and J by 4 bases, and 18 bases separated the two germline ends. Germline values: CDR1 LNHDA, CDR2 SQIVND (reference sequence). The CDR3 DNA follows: TGTGCCAGTAGCGACCGACCGGGATTTATCTATGGCTACACCTTC. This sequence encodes CASSDRPGFIYGYTF. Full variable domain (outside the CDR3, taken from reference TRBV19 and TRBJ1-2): DGGITQSPKYLFRKEGQNVTLSCEQNLNHDAMYWYRQDPGQGLRLIYYSQIVNDFQKGDIAEGYSVSREKKESFPLTVTSAQKNPTAFYLCASSDRPGFIYGYTFGSGTRLTVV.

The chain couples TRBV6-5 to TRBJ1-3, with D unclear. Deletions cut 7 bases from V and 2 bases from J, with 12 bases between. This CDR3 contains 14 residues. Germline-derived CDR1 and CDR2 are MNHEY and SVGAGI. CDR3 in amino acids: CASKPGSTGNTIYF. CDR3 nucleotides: TGTGCCAGCAAGCCGGGATCAACTGGAAACACCATATATTTT.

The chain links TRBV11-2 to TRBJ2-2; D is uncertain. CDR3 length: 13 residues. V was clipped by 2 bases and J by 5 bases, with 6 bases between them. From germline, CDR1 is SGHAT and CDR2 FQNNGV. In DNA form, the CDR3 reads TGTGCCAGCAGCTTAATTCGGACCGGGGAGCTGTTTTTT. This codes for CASSLIRTGELFF.

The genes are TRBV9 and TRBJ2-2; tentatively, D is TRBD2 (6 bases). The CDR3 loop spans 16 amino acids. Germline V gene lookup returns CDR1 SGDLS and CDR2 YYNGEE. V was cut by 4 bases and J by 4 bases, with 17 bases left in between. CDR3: CASSPNGGTATGELFF. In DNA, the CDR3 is TGTGCCAGCAGCCCCAACGGAGGGACGGCCACCGGGGAGCTGTTTTTT.

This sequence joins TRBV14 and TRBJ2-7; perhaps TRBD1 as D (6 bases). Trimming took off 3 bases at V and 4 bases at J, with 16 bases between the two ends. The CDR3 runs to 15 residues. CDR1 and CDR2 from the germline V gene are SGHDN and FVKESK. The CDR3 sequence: CASSQTGPPLYEQYF. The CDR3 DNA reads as TGTGCCAGCAGCCAGACAGGTCCTCCCCTATACGAGCAGTACTTC.

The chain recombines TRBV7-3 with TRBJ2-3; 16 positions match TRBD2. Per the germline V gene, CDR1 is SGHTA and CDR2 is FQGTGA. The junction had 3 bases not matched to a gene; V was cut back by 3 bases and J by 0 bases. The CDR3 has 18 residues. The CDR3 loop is CASSLPGLAGGSTDTQYF. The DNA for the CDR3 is TGTGCCAGCAGCTTGCCGGGACTAGCGGGGGGGAGCACAGATACGCAGTATTTT.

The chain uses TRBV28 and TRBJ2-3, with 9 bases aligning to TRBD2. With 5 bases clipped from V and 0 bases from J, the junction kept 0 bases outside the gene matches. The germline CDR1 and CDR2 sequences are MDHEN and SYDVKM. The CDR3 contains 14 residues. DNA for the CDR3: TGTGCCAGCAGTACTAGCGGGAGCACAGATACGCAGTATTTT. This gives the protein CASSTSGSTDTQYF. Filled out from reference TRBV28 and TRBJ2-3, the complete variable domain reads DVKVTQSSRYLVKRTGEKVFLECVQDMDHENMFWYRQDPGLGLRLIYFSYDVKMKEKGDIPEGYSVSREKKERFSLILESASTNQTSMYLCASSTSGSTDTQYFGPGTRLTVL.